The next 9 T cell receptor beta chains were all read from a single sample in a study of cytomegalovirus exposure and HLA in healthy donors. The PCR ran on 60 Vbeta and 13 Jbeta primers. The data were produced by immunoSEQ multiplex PCR, yet TCRdb's version contains in-frame clones alone and is incomplete. Seen here are fewer than 200,000 clones, roughly 80% observed once, and the top ten hold about 0.77%. The sample comprised PBMCs. Every receptor here comes from a woman between 18 and 29 years old in good health and CMV-seronegative.

The rearrangement uses TRBV13 and TRBJ2-1; a weak D match, TRBD2 (7 bases). Per the germline V gene, CDR1 is PRHDT and CDR2 is FYEKMQ (reference sequence). V lost 3 bases, J lost 5 bases, and 20 bases lay in between. The CDR3 sequence is 17 residues long. CDR3 coding DNA: TGTGCCAGCAGCTTTGGGACTACAGGGTTTTTTGACAATGAGCAGTTCTTC. Protein sequence: CASSFGTTGFFDNEQFF.

The gene calls are TRBV5-1 and TRBJ2-1, with a tentative D call TRBD1 (6 bases). Trimming took 2 bases from V and 12 from J, leaving 18 bases between them. The CDR3 length is 14 residues. Germline V gives CDR1 SGHRS, CDR2 YFSETQ. Written as DNA, the CDR3 is TGCGCCAGCAGCTTCGGGACAAGCCGCGAGTGGCAGTTCTTC. It codes for CASSFGTSREWQFF.

This clone turned up a few times. The genes are TRBV5-4 and TRBJ2-3, with TRBD2 identical over 9 bases. Germline V gene lookup returns CDR1 SGHNT and CDR2 YYREEE (reference sequence). The CDR3 sequence is 18 residues long. Unmatched junction bases numbered 13, after V lost 1 base and J lost 4 bases. CDR3 nucleotide sequence: TGTGCCAGCAGCTTGAGTATGGACGGACTAGCGAGCGCAGATACGCAGTATTTT. Its protein product is CASSLSMDGLASADTQYF. The full variable domain, its missing parts supplied by reference TRBV5-4 and TRBJ2-3, is ETGVTQSPTHLIKTRGQQVTLRCSSQSGHNTVSWYQQALGQGPQFIFQYYREEENGRGNFPPRFSGLQFPNYSSELNVNALELDDSALYLCASSLSMDGLASADTQYFGPGTRLTVL.

The V gene is TRBV7-3, the J gene TRBJ2-7; no clear D gene. Germline V gives CDR1 SGHTA, CDR2 FQGTGA. CDR3 length: 12 residues. Trimming removed 3 bases at V and 6 bases at J, with 9 bases between. The CDR3 is CASSLEKSEQYF. The CDR3 region has the DNA TGTGCCAGCAGCTTGGAGAAGAGCGAGCAGTACTTC.

V and J are TRBV28 and TRBJ2-7; 9 bases are shared with TRBD2. The CDR3 loop spans 15 amino acids. Trimming removed 0 bases from V and 6 bases from J; junction bases left unmatched: 6. Germline CDR1 is MDHEN and CDR2 is SYDVKM. CDR3 bases: TGTGCCAGCAGTTTATGGGCTAGCGGGAAAGTCGAGCAGTACTTC. This encodes CASSLWASGKVEQYF.

The J gene is TRBJ2-1, the V gene TRBV28; TRBD1 aligns across 10 bases. This CDR3 spans 15 amino acids. After removal of 6 bases from V and 6 bases from J, the junction contained 8 bases not matched to a gene. Per germline, CDR1 MDHEN and CDR2 SYDVKM. The CDR3 DNA reads as TGTGCCAGCAGCCCCTCGGGGACAGGGGTCAATGAGCAGTTCTTC. Translating it yields CASSPSGTGVNEQFF.

This sequence joins TRBV27 and TRBJ2-3; D unclear. The germline V gene encodes CDR1 MNHEY and CDR2 SMNVEV (reference sequence). The CDR3 is 12 residues long. The V end was cut by 6 bases, the J end by 4 bases, with 8 bases between. DNA of the CDR3: TGTGCCAGCAGGCAACCGGCAGATACGCAGTATTTT. Its protein product is CASRQPADTQYF.

CDR3 DNA sequence: TGTGCCAGCAGCCCCTTATCTAGCACAGATACGCAGTATTTT. It specifies CASSPLSSTDTQYF. The chain links TRBV6-4 to TRBJ2-3, with unresolved D. The V and J ends lost 6 bases and 0 bases respectively, with 10 bases between them. Per germline, CDR1 MRHNA and CDR2 SNTAGT. This CDR3 is 14 amino acids long.

This clone turned up a few times. J is TRBJ2-7 and V is TRBV6-5; a weak D match, TRBD2 (7 bases). Germline CDR1 reads MNHEY; CDR2 reads SVGAGI. Trimming took off 3 bases at V and 7 bases at J, with 19 bases between the two ends. The CDR3 runs to 15 residues. CDR3 DNA: TGTGCCAGCAGTTATTCCTTACGGGGGGCGTGGGAGCAGTACTTC. Translation: CASSYSLRGAWEQYF.